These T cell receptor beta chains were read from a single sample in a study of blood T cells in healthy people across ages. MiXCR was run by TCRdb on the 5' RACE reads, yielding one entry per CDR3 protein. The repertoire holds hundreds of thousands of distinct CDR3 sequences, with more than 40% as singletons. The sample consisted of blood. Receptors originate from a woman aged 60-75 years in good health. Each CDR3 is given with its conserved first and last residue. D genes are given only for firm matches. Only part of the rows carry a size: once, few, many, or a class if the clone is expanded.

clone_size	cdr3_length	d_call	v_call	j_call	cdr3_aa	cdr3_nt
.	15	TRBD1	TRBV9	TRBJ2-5	CASSVADRGQETQYF	TGTGCCAGCAGCGTAGCCGACAGGGGTCAAGAGACCCAGTACTTC
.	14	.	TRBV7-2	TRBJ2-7	CASSLAVLTDEQYF	TGTGCCAGCAGCTTGGCAGTACTCACCGACGAGCAGTACTTC
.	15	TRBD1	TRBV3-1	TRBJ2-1	CASSEGQGSYNEQFF	TGTGCCAGCAGCGAGGGACAGGGGTCCTACAATGAGCAGTTCTTC
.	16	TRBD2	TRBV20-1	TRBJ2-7	CSASGGTSGTLYEQYF	TGCAGTGCTAGTGGGGGGACTAGCGGGACTCTCTACGAGCAGTACTTC
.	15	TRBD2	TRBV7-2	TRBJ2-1	CASSLAGGKYNEQFF	TGTGCCAGCAGTCTAGCGGGAGGAAAGTACAATGAGCAGTTCTTC
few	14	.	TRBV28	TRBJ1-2	CASRGGRLGYGYTF	TGTGCCAGCAGGGGTGGGAGACTCGGGTATGGCTACACCTTC
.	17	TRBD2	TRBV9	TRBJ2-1	CASGVAVSGRAYNEQFF	TGTGCCAGCGGCGTAGCGGTTAGCGGGAGGGCCTACAATGAGCAGTTCTTC
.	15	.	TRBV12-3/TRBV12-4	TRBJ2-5	CASSSGNAGQETQYF	TGTGCCAGCAGCTCAGGGAATGCGGGGCAAGAGACCCAGTACTTC
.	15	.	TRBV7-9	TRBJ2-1	CASSLRPEGGDEQFF	TGTGCCAGCAGCTTACGGCCAGAGGGTGGTGATGAGCAGTTCTTC
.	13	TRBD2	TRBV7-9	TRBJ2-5	CAIRTSGQETQYF	TGTGCCATCCGGACTAGCGGACAAGAGACCCAGTACTTC
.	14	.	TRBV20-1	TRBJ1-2	CSASTGVCNYGYTF	TGCAGTGCTAGTACCGGAGTCTGTAACTATGGCTACACCTTC
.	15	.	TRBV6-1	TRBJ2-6	CASNGTGSGANVLTF	TGTGCCAGCAACGGAACAGGGTCTGGGGCCAACGTCCTGACTTTC
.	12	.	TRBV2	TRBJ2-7	CASSQAHYEQYF	TGTGCCAGCAGCCAGGCCCACTACGAGCAGTACTTC
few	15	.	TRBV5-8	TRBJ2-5	CASSLEISAKETQYF	TGTGCCAGCAGCTTGGAAATCAGTGCCAAAGAGACCCAGTACTTC
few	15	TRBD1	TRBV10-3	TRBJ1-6	CAVSGGQADYSPLHF	TGTGCCGTTAGCGGAGGACAGGCCGATTATTCACCCCTCCACTTT
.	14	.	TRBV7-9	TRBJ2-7	CASSLALKGNEQYF	TGTGCCAGCAGCTTAGCGTTAAAGGGGAACGAGCAGTACTTC
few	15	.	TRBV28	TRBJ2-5	CASSLGGLVQETQYF	TGTGCCAGCAGTTTAGGCGGCCTAGTTCAAGAGACCCAGTACTTC
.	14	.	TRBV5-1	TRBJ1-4	CVSSLGATNEKLFF	TGCGTCAGCAGCTTGGGGGCGACTAATGAAAAACTGTTTTTT
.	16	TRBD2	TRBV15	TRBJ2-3	CATSSRTSGSTDTQYF	TGTGCCACCAGCAGCAGGACTAGCGGGAGCACAGATACGCAGTATTTT
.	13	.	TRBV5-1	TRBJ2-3	CASSWDSVGTQYF	TGCGCCAGCAGCTGGGACTCCGTCGGTACGCAGTATTTT
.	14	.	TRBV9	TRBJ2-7	CASSPGTHAYEQYF	TGTGCCAGCAGCCCGGGGACCCACGCCTACGAGCAGTACTTC
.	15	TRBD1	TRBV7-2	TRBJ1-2	CASSPNTGTGSGYTF	TGTGCCAGCAGCCCTAACACCGGGACAGGGTCCGGCTACACCTTC
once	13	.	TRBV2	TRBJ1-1	CASSEGVGREAFF	TGTGCCAGCAGTGAGGGTGTGGGGAGGGAAGCTTTCTTT
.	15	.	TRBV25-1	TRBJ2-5	CASSEYLGGRETQYF	TGTGCCAGCAGTGAATATTTAGGGGGGCGAGAGACCCAGTACTTC
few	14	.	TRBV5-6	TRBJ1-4	CASSGIIGHEKLFF	TGTGCCAGCAGCGGCATAATAGGACATGAAAAACTGTTTTTT
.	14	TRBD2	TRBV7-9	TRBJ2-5	CASSRGLARETQYF	TGTGCCAGCAGCCGAGGACTAGCGCGGGAGACCCAGTACTTC
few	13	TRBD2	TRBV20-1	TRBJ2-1	CSAVGGRNNEQFF	TGCAGCGCGGTTGGCGGGAGGAACAATGAGCAGTTCTTC
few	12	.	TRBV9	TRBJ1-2	CASSVGRAGYTF	TGTGCCAGCAGCGTAGGACGGGCCGGCTACACCTTC
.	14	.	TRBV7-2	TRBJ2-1	CASSLVVAYNEQFF	TGTGCCAGCAGCTTAGTGGTCGCCTACAATGAGCAGTTCTTC
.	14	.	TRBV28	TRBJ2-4	CASSPQGWVDIQYF	TGTGCCAGCAGTCCACAGGGTTGGGTAGACATTCAGTACTTC
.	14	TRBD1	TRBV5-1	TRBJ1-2	CASSREDRAYGYTF	TGCGCCAGCAGCAGAGAGGACAGGGCCTATGGCTACACCTTC
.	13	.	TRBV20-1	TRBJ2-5	CSAKWTPRETQYF	TGCAGTGCTAAATGGACTCCCCGGGAGACCCAGTACTTC
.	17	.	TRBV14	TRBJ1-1	CASSQEHHWAGNTEAFF	TGTGCCAGCAGCCAAGAACACCATTGGGCGGGGAACACTGAAGCTTTCTTT
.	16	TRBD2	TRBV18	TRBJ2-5	CASSPPLTPRGETQYF	TGTGCCAGCTCACCACCTCTTACCCCGCGGGGGGAGACCCAGTACTTC
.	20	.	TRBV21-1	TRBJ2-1	CASSKEGGTSGKSSYNEQFF	TGTGCCAGCAGCAAAGAAGGAGGGACTAGCGGTAAAAGCTCCTACAATGAGCAGTTCTTC
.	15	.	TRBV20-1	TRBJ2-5	CSARDPGLSRETQYF	TGCAGTGCTAGAGACCCGGGACTGTCGCGGGAGACCCAGTACTTC
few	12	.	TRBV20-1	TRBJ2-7	CSARAGTYEQYF	TGCAGTGCTAGAGCGGGGACCTACGAGCAGTACTTC
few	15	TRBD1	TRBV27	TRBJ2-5	CASSSPDRGRETQYF	TGTGCCAGCAGTTCACCAGACAGGGGGCGAGAGACCCAGTACTTC
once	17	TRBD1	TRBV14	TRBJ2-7	CASSQFYGQGSSYEQYF	TGTGCCAGCAGCCAATTTTATGGACAGGGGAGCTCCTACGAGCAGTACTTC
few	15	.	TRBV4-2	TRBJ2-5	CASSRTRAHRETQYF	TGTGCCAGCAGCCGGACCCGGGCCCACCGAGAGACCCAGTACTTC
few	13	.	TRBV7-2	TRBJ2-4	CASGLAAKNIQYF	TGTGCCAGCGGCCTGGCAGCAAAAAACATTCAGTACTTC
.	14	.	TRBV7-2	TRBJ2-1	CASRFGGGGNEQFF	TGTGCCAGCAGATTCGGCGGAGGCGGAAATGAGCAGTTCTTC